Below, one TCR beta chain is given with its context. Its antigen is not known. Authors of the study amplified TCR beta CDR3 regions from RNA transcripts. TCR CDR3 regions were first amplified by RT-PCR with HTBI primers. Each CDR3 protein is one row after TCRdb ran MiXCR on the multiplex PCR reads. The table shows about 300,000 distinct CDR3 sequences, with approximately 18% occurring only once. These data belong to a study of T cells in Graves' hyperthyroidism and ophthalmopathy. Study-level information: Peripheral blood was drawn at first diagnosis, prior to all treatment. The study's findings and limits: Blood shared most expanded thyroid clonotypes above 0.001. In the analysis, a 13 V-J model separated ophthalmopathy from stable hyperthyroidism.

Uncontrolled infection, other autoimmune disease, pregnancy and lactation each barred patients from inclusion. The trim removed 2 bases at V and 3 bases at J, leaving 3 bases unmatched. Germline V gene lookup returns CDR1 MDHEN and CDR2 SYDVKM. The CDR3 sequence is 14 residues long. The chain couples TRBV28 to TRBJ2-7; the match to TRBD2 covers 8 bases. The TCR was taken from a man in his fifties or sixties with Graves' ophthalmopathy. The specimen sequenced was blood. CDR3 region: CASSLRGLDYEQYF. In nucleotides, the CDR3 is TGTGCCAGCAGTTTAAGGGGACTAGACTACGAGCAGTACTTC.